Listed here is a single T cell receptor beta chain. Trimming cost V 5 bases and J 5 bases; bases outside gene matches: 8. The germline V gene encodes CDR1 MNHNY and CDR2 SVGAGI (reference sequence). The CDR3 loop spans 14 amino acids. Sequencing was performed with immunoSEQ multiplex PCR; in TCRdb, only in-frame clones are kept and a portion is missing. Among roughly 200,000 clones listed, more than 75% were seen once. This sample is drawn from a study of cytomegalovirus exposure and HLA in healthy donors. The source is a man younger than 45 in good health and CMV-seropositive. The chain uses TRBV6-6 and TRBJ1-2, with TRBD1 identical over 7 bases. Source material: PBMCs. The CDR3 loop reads CASSPRGGGYGYTF. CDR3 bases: TGTGCCAGCAGTCCCAGGGGGGGAGGGTATGGCTACACCTTC.